Below, one TCR beta chain is given with its context. The time point denotes: sample taken at primary tumor resection. This sample is drawn from a study of spatial heterogeneity in lung cancer. About the research overall: Alpha-chain sequences were consistently detected less often than beta-chain sequences.

Trimming cost V 8 bases and J 3 bases; bases outside gene matches: 7. The CDR3 consists of 14 residues. The V gene's germline CDR1 is WNHNN and CDR2 SYGVQD (reference sequence). TCRdb recomputed calls from the 5' RACE reads with MiXCR, one row per CDR3 protein. The table includes approximately 40,000 distinct CDR3 sequences, almost 7% detected once. The rearrangement joins TRBV10-1 to TRBJ2-5; 9 bases agree with TRBD2. The starting material was PBMCs, obtained at surgery. This sequence was found in a female donor with early-stage non-small cell lung cancer. Here the CDR3 DNA reads TGCGCCAGCGGCTGCGGGGGGGCGGAAGAGACCCAGTACTTC. This encodes CASGCGGAEETQYF.